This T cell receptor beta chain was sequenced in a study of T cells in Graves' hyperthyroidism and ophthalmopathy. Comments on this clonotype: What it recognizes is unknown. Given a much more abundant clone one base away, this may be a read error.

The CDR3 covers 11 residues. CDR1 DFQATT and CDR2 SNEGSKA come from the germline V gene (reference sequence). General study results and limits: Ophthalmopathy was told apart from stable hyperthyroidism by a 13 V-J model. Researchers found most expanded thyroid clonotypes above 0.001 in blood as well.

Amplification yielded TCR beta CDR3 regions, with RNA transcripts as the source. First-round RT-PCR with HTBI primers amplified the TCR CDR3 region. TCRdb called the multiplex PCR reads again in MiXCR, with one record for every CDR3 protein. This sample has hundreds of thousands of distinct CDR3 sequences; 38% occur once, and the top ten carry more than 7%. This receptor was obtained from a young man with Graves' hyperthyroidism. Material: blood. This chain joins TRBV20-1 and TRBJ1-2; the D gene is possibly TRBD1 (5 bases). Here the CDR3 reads CSAMGTNGHTF. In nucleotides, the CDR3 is TGCAGTGCTATGGGGACCAATGGCCACACCTTC.